The T cell receptor (beta chain) described here comes from a study of CD8 T cells in Susac syndrome (dated by TCRdb to about 2019). In the study overall: The study used repertoire sequencing to test whether antigen drove CD8+ T cell activation and differentiation in Susac syndrome. The clonality of the CD8+ T cell repertoire was compared across approximately 11 healthy donors, around 14 Susac syndrome patients and roughly 16 multiple sclerosis patients.

RNA was extracted with the RNeasy kit and roughly 0.5 to 1 ug was reverse transcribed using random hexamers. The immunoSEQ multiplex PCR assay, covering 54 Vbeta and 13 Jbeta segments, was used to amplify TCR beta CDR3 regions. PCR amplification bias was corrected using a synthetic template baseline for primer optimization and computational correction. As for how the authors treated the data: Reads were annotated to V, D and J genes per IMGT and analyzed with immunoSEQ Analyzer, keeping only productive sequences. Clonality was computed as one minus Shannon entropy normalized by log2 of the number of productive unique sequences. Public and private clones were assessed among the 100 most prevalent clones of each patient and control. Clones were defined as Susac-specific when absent from the healthy and MS cohorts, from roughly 1,000 published viral clones and from other ImmuneACCESS disease sequences. TCRdb trimmed public reads at Q25 via fastp, called clones via MiXCR and kept in-frame beta chains. Each entry is one CDR3 protein sequence, shown with its most common DNA and genes. The V and J calls reflect TCRdb's pipeline rather than the authors' work. This sample is represented by around 270,000 distinct CDR3 sequences; 89% of them were singletons. Together, the top ten hold less than 0.2% of the sample.

Peripheral blood CD8+ and CD4+ T cells from healthy donors, Susac syndrome patients and multiple sclerosis patients were profiled by high-throughput TCR beta sequencing. The multiple sclerosis controls were treatment-naive patients whose relapsing-remitting disease, either stable or active, fulfilled the revised McDonald criteria. Bulk CD8+ and CD4+ T cells were purified by magnetic negative isolation, whereas CD8+ TEMRA cells were enriched by FACS. Blood was drawn into EDTA tubes, processed within 24 hours, and PBMCs were isolated by density gradient centrifugation. PBMCs intended for TCR sequencing were frozen in liquid nitrogen and were later thawed in a 37 degrees C water bath. Purity of sorted or isolated CD4+, CD8+ and CD8+ TEMRA cells was at least 90%. For this clonotype: Which antigen it targets is not known. No base-level quality is on record; no much larger clone is a single base apart.

The paper as a whole reports these results and caveats: The study acknowledged that relatively few individuals were included in the TCR sequencing and HLA analysis.

The sequence was collected from a human donor with multiple sclerosis. Sequenced material: CD8+ T cells from PBMCs.

The DNA sequence reads TGTGCCAGCAGTTTATCCTGGCTAGCGGGAGGGGGAGATGAGCAGTTCTTC. It encodes CASSLSWLAGGGDEQFF. The chain was built from TRBV27 and TRBJ2-1; 12 junctional bases match TRBD2. Trimming accounts for 0 bases at V and 8 bases at J, while the number of junction bases matched to no gene is 8. CDR1 MNHEY and CDR2 SMNVEV were looked up in the germline V gene (reference sequence). The CDR3, cysteine through phenylalanine, is 17 amino acids long. The DNA shown is the 51-base CDR3, in frame from base 1.